This T cell receptor beta chain was identified during a study of tumor-infiltrating lymphocytes in localized non-small cell lung cancer. Study-level information: Patients included smokers and never-smokers with various histologies, some sampled after neoadjuvant chemotherapy. Each patient gave resected tumor and non-adjacent uninvolved lung tissue.

The table came from immunoSEQ multiplex PCR; TCRdb's copy has only in-frame clones and leaves some out. The top ten hold around 12% of the sample, which has 12,000 or so clones, about four fifths seen once. General study results and limits: Compared with uninvolved lung, tumors showed higher T cell infiltration by TCRbeta sequencing. Immunotypes IM1 and IM2 had similar TCR-derived T-cell fractions.

Trimming cost V 0 bases and J 3 bases, with 9 bases left between them. Germline CDR1 is LGHNA and CDR2 is YSLEER. This CDR3 spans 15 amino acids. Note on this clone: The target antigen is unknown.

The rearrangement uses TRBV4-3 and TRBJ1-3; a possible D gene is TRBD1 (5 bases). This receptor was identified in a human donor with non-small cell lung cancer. Material for sequencing was lung tumor tissue. CDR3 sequence (DNA): TGCGCCAGCAGCCAAGAAGCAGGGTTTGGAAACACCATATATTTT. It encodes CASSQEAGFGNTIYF.